This TCR beta chain is from a study of T cells in Graves' hyperthyroidism and ophthalmopathy. PBMCs came from more than 9.5 ml fresh peripheral blood. What was amplified from RNA transcripts were TCR beta CDR3 regions. In the first-round RT-PCR of the TCR CDR3, the HTBI primer set was used. A single record per CDR3 protein comes from TCRdb applying MiXCR to the multiplex PCR reads. The profile shows about 740,000 distinct CDR3 sequences, about 14% of them singletons. The V gene's germline CDR1 is SGHDT and CDR2 YYEEEE. Trimming cost V 1 base and J 12 bases; bases outside gene matches: 7. The CDR3 has 13 amino acids. This clonotype has just a few counts.

The chain carries TRBV5-6 and TRBJ2-1; 7 bases line up with TRBD2. The sequencing input was blood. This receptor was identified in a woman between 18 and 29 years old with Graves' hyperthyroidism. Written as DNA, the CDR3 is TGTGCCAGCAGCTTGAGAGCGGGAAGGTGGCAGTTCTTC. It specifies CASSLRAGRWQFF.